The subject of this entry is one TCR beta chain. This clone appeared once. Its antigen is not yet known. Within one base of it there is no much larger clone, and no base qualities were kept. The data stem from a study of shared clonotypes between healthy human individuals (dated by TCRdb to about 2020). In terms of the full investigation: The cohort included three men and two women between 18 and 49 years of age. For each donor, CD4 naive and CD4 memory were each run on three plates, CD8 naive on two plates, and CD8 memory on one plate. To estimate repertoire size and how much clonotype sharing occurs between individuals, the study deeply sequenced the blood TCR repertoires of roughly 5 healthy adults. Different laboratories and diverse techniques were used to prepare libraries and sequence TCR repertoires, to increase sequencing depth and limit assay-specific biases. Leukapheresis yielded between about 0.9 and 9 billion PBMCs per donor. Study-level results and caveats: Pairwise subsampling led to the expectation that sequencing depth would affect the degree of clonotype sharing among donors. Naive subsets generally had larger estimated clonotype richness than memory subsets did. Because the study included a small number of donors, the genetic and exposure-history diversity represented was limited. Compared with non-shared clonotypes, the clonotypes found in all four sorted-subset donors had higher generation probabilities. Sampling was restricted to blood, and TCR repertoires in tissues likely differ from the TCR repertoires found in blood. Across several donors, roughly 5.1% of naive CD4, 3.5% of naive CD8, roughly 2.2% of memory CD4, and under 0.45% of memory CD8 clonotypes were shared. Rarefaction of sorted-subset datasets indicated incomplete sequencing despite the large sequencing depth.

The germline V gene (reference sequence) supplies CDR1 MNHNY and CDR2 SVGAGI. The junction shows trimming of 6 bases on V and 4 bases on J, and the gene matches do not reach 8 bases of it. The CDR3 runs 15 residues from the cysteine to the phenylalanine. Only the CDR3 portion is preserved as DNA: 45 bases, with reading frame beginning at the first base. Donors were healthy HIV-negative adults with no recently reported acute infections or vaccinations. Every donor was a Caucasian adult residing in Nashville, Tennessee, USA. CD4+ T cells were enriched through magnetic negative selection, after which naive cells were positively selected on CD45RA and the remaining negative fraction served as the memory subset. Blood was collected by leukapheresis, and PBMCs were isolated by Ficoll-Histopaque density gradient centrifugation and then cryopreserved in liquid nitrogen vapor phase. Purity and quantity of every magnetically sorted T cell population were checked by analytical flow cytometry. From each sorted fraction, genomic DNA was isolated and quantified by UV absorbance on a Nanodrop 2000c.

Using the deep immunoSEQ assay, TCR CDR3 regions were amplified from genomic DNA by multiplex PCR. For each cell subset, the extracted genomic DNA was distributed evenly across all wells of several immunoSEQ 96-well plates, and each plate served as one replicate. For sorted subsets, about 200 ng genomic DNA, equal to 25,000 to 35,000 T cell genomes, was loaded into each replicate PCR. Purified libraries were measured with a Qubit 3.0 fluorometer, size-checked on a Bioanalyzer 2100, and measured again with the KAPA Library Quantification kit. Every immunoSEQ 96-well plate was sequenced on a dedicated single-read 150-cycle Illumina NextSeq 550 flow cell. The paper's processing steps were these. Because the immunoSEQ output held only junctional sequences and lacked quality scores, the filtering could not match the filtering applied to full-length reads. To assign V/J genes and CDR3, sequences were annotated using PyIR, a Python wrapper for IgBLAST v1.9, with IMGT germline references. Reads were filtered out if the reads had weak V/J assignments (E-value above 1e-6), no CDR3, stop codons, out-of-frame junctions, or ambiguous translated residues. V3J clonotypes were defined as sequences sharing the same inferred V gene, J gene, and CDR3 amino acid sequence. Percentage overlap between repertoires was calculated by dividing the number of shared unique clonotypes by the size of the smaller repertoire. Richness of each repertoire was evaluated using RTK rarefaction, the Chao1 estimator, and Recon v2.1 estimates of unobserved clonotypes. Generation probabilities were computed with OLGA for all TCRbeta clonotypes obtained by the gDNA method from a handful of donors. TCRdb limited this immuneACCESS table to in-frame rearrangements with V and J called. A share of clones is missing; checked studies link under half to unresolved V genes, and the rest is unexplained. V and J calls and clone size are those listed in that table; D and trimming were worked out from the DNA. Within this sample are about 2.4 million clones, with 93% of them counted one time only. Approximately 0.37% of the sample is held by the ten biggest clonotypes.

Sample: naive CD4+ T cells from PBMCs. Taken with the paper, the label for cell subset or site translates to: CD45RA+ positively selected. This TCR derives from a man between 18 and 29 years old in good health. Some clones in this sample may be carry-over from other donors' samples. The rearranged chain carries TRBV6-6 and TRBJ2-2; 7 bases in between match TRBD2. The DNA sequence is TGTGCCAGCAGGAAAACTAGCGACCGCACCGGGGAGCTGTTTTTT. This is translated as CASRKTSDRTGELFF.